The clone carrying this TCR beta chain occurred many times. Its antigen is unidentified. TCRdb recomputed calls from the 5' RACE reads with MiXCR, one row per CDR3 protein. The sample lists about 120,000 distinct CDR3 sequences; roughly 7.2% were seen once. This record comes from a study of T cells after yellow fever vaccination. Study-wide context: Preparation of the low-cell-number fractions used SMART-Seq v4 Ultra Low Input. Whole-study results and caveats: After the booster, about 95% of CD4 and 75% to 90% of CD8 primary-response clones were re-detected.

Sequences were derived from CD4+ T cells sorted from PBMCs, sampled about 49 days after the first yellow fever vaccination. This TCR came from a man between 18 and 29 years old who received the YFV17D yellow fever vaccine.

CDR3 residues: CASSLTRGTGGYTF. The DNA of the CDR3 is TGTGCCAGCAGCCTAACCCGGGGGACGGGTGGCTACACCTTC. The genes are TRBV28 and TRBJ1-2; D is perhaps TRBD1 (5 bases). Germline V gene data show CDR1 as MDHEN and CDR2 as SYDVKM. V dropped 6 bases and J dropped 7 bases, with 18 bases sitting between them. This CDR3 contains 14 residues.